This T cell receptor beta chain was captured in a study of CD8 T cells in ankylosing spondylitis. General study findings and limits: Disease-linked clones, CD8+, were relatively rare in peripheral blood. A motif in TCR beta, a set of about 8 highly homologous variants, appeared characteristic of ankylosing spondylitis blood. Significant enrichment of disease-linked clones was reported in matched ankylosing spondylitis synovial fluid.

Trimming took off 1 base at V and 6 bases at J, with 12 bases between the two ends. From germline, CDR1 is MGHRA and CDR2 YSYEKL. CDR3 length: 15 residues. TCR beta libraries were made by quantitative 5'-RACE with molecular barcodes. Each CDR3 protein is one row after TCRdb ran MiXCR on the 5' RACE reads. The sample includes about 240,000 distinct CDR3 sequences, 8% to 11% of them seen just once. This clonotype showed up many times. What it recognizes is unknown. The sequenced sample was blood, either unsorted or a sorted T cell fraction (not recorded which). This TCR derives from a male donor with ankylosing spondylitis or in good health (not recorded which). The chain uses TRBV4-1 and TRBJ2-2, with a possible D match to TRBD1 (5 bases). The CDR3 is CASSQGQGIPGELFF. CDR3 nucleotide sequence: TGCGCCAGCAGCCAAGGCCAGGGAATTCCCGGGGAGCTGTTTTTT.